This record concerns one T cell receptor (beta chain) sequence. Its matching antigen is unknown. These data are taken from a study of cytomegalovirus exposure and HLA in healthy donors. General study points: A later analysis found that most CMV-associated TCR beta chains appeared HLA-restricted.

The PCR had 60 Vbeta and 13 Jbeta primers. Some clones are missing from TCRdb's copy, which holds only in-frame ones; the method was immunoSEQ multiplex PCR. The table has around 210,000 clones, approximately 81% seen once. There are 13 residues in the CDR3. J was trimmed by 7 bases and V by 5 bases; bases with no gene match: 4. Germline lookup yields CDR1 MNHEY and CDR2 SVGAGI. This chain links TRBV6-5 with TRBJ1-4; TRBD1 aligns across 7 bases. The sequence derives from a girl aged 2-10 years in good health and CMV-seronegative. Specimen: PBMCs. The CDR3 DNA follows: TGTGCCAGCAGTCCGGGACAGCTTGAAAAACTGTTTTTT. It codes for CASSPGQLEKLFF.